These 23 T cell receptor beta chains were sequenced from one sample in a study of blood T cell repertoires in COVID-19. Sequencing used immunoSEQ multiplex PCR; TCRdb keeps in-frame clones, though not all of them. The sample shows around 140,000 clones, around four fifths of them seen only once. The specimen sequenced was PBMCs or T cells enriched from blood (not recorded which). The receptors stem from a man between 35 and 55 years old with acute COVID-19.

The chain carries TRBV9 and TRBJ2-2; no clear D. Germline CDR1 is SGDLS and CDR2 is YYNGEE. The CDR3 length is 15 residues. Trimming stripped 6 bases from V and 1 base from J, with 13 bases between. CDR3 DNA sequence: TGTGCCAGCACTTCGACTGGATTGAACACCGGGGAGCTGTTTTTT. It yields the protein CASTSTGLNTGELFF.

V and J are TRBV11-2 and TRBJ1-6, with D unclear. V lost 2 bases and J 7 bases, leaving 12 bases between the germline ends. Germline V gene sequence: CDR1 SGHAT, CDR2 FQNNGV. This CDR3 is 15 amino acids long. CDR3 coding DNA: TGTGCCAGCAGCTTAAATTGGAGGACGAATTCACCCCTCCACTTT. It specifies CASSLNWRTNSPLHF. Full variable domain (missing parts from reference TRBV11-2 and TRBJ1-6): EAGVAQSPRYKIIEKRQSVAFWCNPISGHATLYWYQQILGQGPKLLIQFQNNGVVDDSQLPKDRFSAERLKGVDSTLKIQPAKLEDSAVYLCASSLNWRTNSPLHFGNGTRLTVT.

This clone was found a few times. The chain combines TRBV6-4 with TRBJ1-5; 8 nucleotides match TRBD1. The CDR3 covers 14 residues. The V gene's germline CDR1 is MRHNA and CDR2 SNTAGT. Germline trimming cut 3 bases from V and 6 bases from J; bases unmatched to any gene: 4. CDR3 DNA sequence: TGTGCCAGCAGTGAACCTGGACAGGGTCAGCCCCAGCATTTT. Its protein product is CASSEPGQGQPQHF.

This chain joins TRBV18 and TRBJ1-5; 8 bases are a match to TRBD1. There are 15 residues in the CDR3. Germline lookup yields CDR1 KGHSH and CDR2 LQKENI. With 6 bases clipped from V and 3 bases from J, the junction kept 7 bases outside the gene matches. Here the CDR3 reads CASSPDRGHNQPQHF. CDR3 coding DNA: TGTGCCAGCTCCCCTGACAGGGGCCACAATCAGCCCCAGCATTTT. Filled out from reference TRBV18 and TRBJ1-5, the complete variable domain reads NAGVMQNPRHLVRRRGQEARLRCSPMKGHSHVYWYRQLPEEGLKFMVYLQKENIIDESGMPKERFSAEFPKEGPSILRIQQVVRGDSAAYFCASSPDRGHNQPQHFGDGTRLSIL.

The chain couples TRBV18 to TRBJ2-7, with 7 positions matching TRBD1. Trimming took 3 bases from V and 1 from J; bases not matched to a gene: 3. From germline, CDR1 is KGHSH and CDR2 LQKENI. This CDR3 has 14 amino acids. The CDR3 here is CASSPGQTSYEQYF. CDR3 bases: TGTGCCAGCTCACCGGGACAGACTTCCTACGAGCAGTACTTC.

The V call is TRBV25-1, the J call TRBJ2-2; TRBD1 agrees at 8 bases. Germline V gene sequence: CDR1 MGHDK, CDR2 SYGVNS. The CDR3 contains 14 residues. The junction had 2 bases not matched to a gene; V was cut back by 2 bases and J by 6 bases. The CDR3 is CASSEQGAPGELFF. For the CDR3, the DNA is TGTGCCAGCAGTGAACAGGGGGCGCCCGGGGAGCTGTTTTTT.

V usage is TRBV12-5 and J usage is TRBJ2-1; 7 bases agree with TRBD2. After removal of 4 bases from V and 5 bases from J, the junction contained 11 bases not matched to a gene. Germline V gene sequence: CDR1 LGHNT, CDR2 FRNRAP. This CDR3 has 16 amino acids. The chain's CDR3 is CASGSAIAGPHNEQFF. DNA of the CDR3: TGTGCTAGTGGTTCCGCTATAGCGGGTCCCCACAATGAGCAGTTCTTC.

The CDR3 sequence is CASSPGQDTGELFF. The CDR3 nucleotides read TGCGCCAGCAGCCCGGGACAAGACACCGGGGAGCTGTTTTTT. The V and J genes are TRBV5-1 and TRBJ2-2, with a weak D call TRBD1 (6 bases). The germline V gene has CDR1 SGHRS and CDR2 YFSETQ. The V and J ends lost 4 bases and 3 bases respectively, with 10 bases between them. The CDR3 has 14 residues.

J is TRBJ1-6 and V is TRBV3-1 (or the pseudogene TRBV3-2), with unresolved D. CDR1 and CDR2 (germline): LGHDT, YNNKEL (reference sequence). V lost 0 bases, J lost 12 bases, and 6 bases lay in between. There are 12 residues in the CDR3. CDR3 sequence: CASSQEGGPLHF. The DNA of the CDR3 is TGTGCCAGCAGCCAAGAAGGAGGACCCCTCCACTTT.

This clone was seen a few times. CDR3 nucleotide sequence: TGTGCCAGCAGTGAGACGACAGGGGCGGACTATGGCTACACCTTC. Protein: CASSETTGADYGYTF. The V and J genes are TRBV6-1 and TRBJ1-2; TRBD1 matches 8 bases. This CDR3 comprises 15 residues. V was pared by 3 bases and J by 3 bases, with 6 bases of the junction left unmatched. In germline, CDR1 is MNHNS, CDR2 SASEGT.

The rearrangement uses TRBV19 and TRBJ2-5; the match to TRBD1 covers 9 bases. Germline V gene lookup returns CDR1 LNHDA and CDR2 SQIVND (reference sequence). The length of the CDR3 is 15 residues. J was trimmed by 6 bases and V by 10 bases; bases with no gene match: 15. CDR3 DNA sequence: TGTGCCATCAGCCGGGACAGGGACCCTTTAAAGACCCAGTACTTC. It yields the protein CAISRDRDPLKTQYF.

DNA of the CDR3: TGCAGCGCCCTAGCGGGAGGGCCCAGAAACGAGCAGTACTTC. This codes for CSALAGGPRNEQYF. The chain recombines TRBV29-1 with TRBJ2-7; 12 nucleotides align to TRBD2. With 7 bases clipped from V and 5 bases from J, the junction kept 9 bases outside the gene matches. This CDR3 is built from 14 residues. Germline-derived CDR1 and CDR2 are SQVTM and ANQGSEA.

This rearrangement joins TRBV19 to TRBJ1-5; a possible D gene is TRBD1 (6 bases). Per the germline V gene, CDR1 is LNHDA and CDR2 is SQIVND (reference sequence). V was cut by 4 bases and J by 0 bases, with 13 bases left in between. The CDR3 sequence is 16 residues long. The DNA for the CDR3 is TGTGCCAGTAGTACCCTAGGGGGGGATAGCAATCAGCCCCAGCATTTT. Its translation: CASSTLGGDSNQPQHF.

The rearrangement links TRBV5-1 to TRBJ2-7; 7 bases agree with TRBD2. There are 11 residues in the CDR3. Germline V gene lookup returns CDR1 SGHRS and CDR2 YFSETQ. The V gene end was trimmed by 7 bases and the J gene end by 10 bases; junction bases not matched to a gene: 8. The CDR3 DNA reads TGCGCCAGCTCCGAAGGGAGGGATCAGTACTTC. It translates to CASSEGRDQYF.

This sequence joins TRBV7-9 and TRBJ1-1; 9 bases agree with TRBD1. With 8 bases clipped from V and 2 bases from J, the junction kept 9 bases outside the gene matches. The CDR3 extends over 15 amino acids. Germline CDR1 SEHNR, CDR2 FQNEAQ (reference sequence). CDR3: CASDLGTGLNTEAFF. In DNA form, the CDR3 reads TGTGCCAGCGATCTAGGGACAGGGTTAAACACTGAAGCTTTCTTT.

The J gene is TRBJ1-6, the V gene TRBV7-9, with no clear D. CDR3 length equals 14 residues. Germline loops: CDR1 SEHNR, CDR2 FQNEAQ (reference sequence). V lost 1 base, J lost 6 bases, and 7 bases lay in between. The CDR3 DNA sequence: TGTGCCAGCAGCTTAGGTTTCTTTAATTCACCCCTCCACTTT. Protein sequence: CASSLGFFNSPLHF.

This chain uses TRBV6-2 or TRBV6-3 with TRBJ2-6; 11 bases fit TRBD2. Looked up from germline, CDR1 is MNHEY and CDR2 is SVGEGT. The CDR3 is 19 amino acids. The J segment lost 0 bases and the V segment lost 2 bases, leaving 6 bases of the junction unmatched. CDR3 nucleotide sequence: TGTGCCAGCAGTTACCTCGGGACTAGCGGTTACTCTGGGGCCAACGTCCTGACTTTC. It encodes CASSYLGTSGYSGANVLTF.

The chain carries TRBV5-1 and TRBJ1-2; perhaps TRBD1 as D (5 bases). V was clipped by 4 bases and J by 7 bases, with 11 bases between them. CDR1 is SGHRS and CDR2 is YFSETQ in the germline V gene. The CDR3 is made up of 12 amino acids. CDR3 sequence: CASSPERGGYTF. For the CDR3, the DNA is TGCGCCAGCAGCCCGGAAAGGGGTGGCTACACCTTC.

V usage is TRBV7-8 and J usage is TRBJ2-3, with D perhaps TRBD2 (5 bases). The germline gives CDR1 SGHVS, CDR2 FQNEAQ. The CDR3 is 14 amino acids. Trimming left V 3 bases short and J 1 base short, with 8 bases between. DNA for the CDR3: TGTGCCAGCAGCTTGGGGAGCGGCACAGATACGCAGTATTTT. Encoded protein: CASSLGSGTDTQYF.

The chain uses TRBV27 and TRBJ1-1, with 7 bases that match TRBD1. Germline CDR1 is MNHEY and CDR2 is SMNVEV (reference sequence). The CDR3 runs 13 residues. After removal of 3 bases from V and 4 bases from J, the junction contained 2 bases not matched to a gene. CDR3 sequence reads: CASSFYRGTEAFF. Here the CDR3 DNA reads TGTGCCAGCAGTTTTTACAGGGGCACTGAAGCTTTCTTT.

This clone appeared once. V and J are TRBV28 and TRBJ1-3; D is unclear. Deletions cut 5 bases from V and 0 bases from J, with 11 bases between. Germline assignment: CDR1 MDHEN and CDR2 SYDVKM. The CDR3 runs to 15 residues. In DNA, the CDR3 is TGTGCCAGCAGTCCAAGCGCCGGCTCTGGAAACACCATATATTTT. Its protein product is CASSPSAGSGNTIYF. The full variable domain, rest sourced from reference TRBV28 and TRBJ1-3, is DVKVTQSSRYLVKRTGEKVFLECVQDMDHENMFWYRQDPGLGLRLIYFSYDVKMKEKGDIPEGYSVSREKKERFSLILESASTNQTSMYLCASSPSAGSGNTIYFGEGSWLTVV.

The V and J genes are TRBV3-1 (or the pseudogene TRBV3-2) and TRBJ1-3; 10 bases line up with TRBD1. This CDR3 comprises 16 residues. Germline V lookup: CDR1 LGHDT, CDR2 YNNKEL (reference sequence). V dropped 4 bases and J dropped 2; count of bases not matched to a gene: 5. This chain's CDR3 is CASSRRQGATGNTIYF. CDR3 DNA: TGTGCCAGCAGCCGACGACAGGGGGCAACTGGAAACACCATATATTTT.

CDR3 region: CASSEEGQGPTRDTQYF. The CDR3 coding sequence is TGCGCCAGCAGTGAAGAAGGACAGGGGCCGACTCGGGATACGCAGTATTTT. This chain links TRBV10-2 with TRBJ2-3; TRBD1 matches at 9 bases. V shed 3 bases, J shed 6 bases, and the junction held 13 bases outside the gene matches. Germline CDR1 reads WSHSY; CDR2 reads SAAADI. CDR3 size: 17 residues.